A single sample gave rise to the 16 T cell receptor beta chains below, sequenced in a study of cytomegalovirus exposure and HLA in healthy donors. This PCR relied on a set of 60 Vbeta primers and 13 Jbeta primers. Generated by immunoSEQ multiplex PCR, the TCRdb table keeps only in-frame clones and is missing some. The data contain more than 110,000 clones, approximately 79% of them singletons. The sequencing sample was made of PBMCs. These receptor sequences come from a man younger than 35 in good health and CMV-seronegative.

CDR3 loop: CASSSRLAGNNEQFF. The CDR3 coding sequence is TGTGCCAGCAGCTCCCGACTAGCGGGGAACAATGAGCAGTTCTTC. The chain couples TRBV7-9 to TRBJ2-1; 11 bases agree with TRBD2. Trimming took 4 bases from V and 5 from J; bases not matched to a gene: 4. The CDR3 contains 15 residues. Germline CDR1 is SEHNR and CDR2 is FQNEAQ (reference sequence).

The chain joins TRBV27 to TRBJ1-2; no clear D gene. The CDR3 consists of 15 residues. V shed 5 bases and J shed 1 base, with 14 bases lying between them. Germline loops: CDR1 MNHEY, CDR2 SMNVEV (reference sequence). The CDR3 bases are TGTGCCAGCAGTCCCCAAACGACTGTTAACTATGGCTACACCTTC. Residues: CASSPQTTVNYGYTF.

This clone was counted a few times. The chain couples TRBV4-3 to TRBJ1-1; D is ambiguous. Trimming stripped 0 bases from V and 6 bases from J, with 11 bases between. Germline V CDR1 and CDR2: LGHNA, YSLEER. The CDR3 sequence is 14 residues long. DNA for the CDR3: TGCGCCAGCAGCCAAGAGCGGTTAAAGCCTGAAGCTTTCTTT. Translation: CASSQERLKPEAFF.

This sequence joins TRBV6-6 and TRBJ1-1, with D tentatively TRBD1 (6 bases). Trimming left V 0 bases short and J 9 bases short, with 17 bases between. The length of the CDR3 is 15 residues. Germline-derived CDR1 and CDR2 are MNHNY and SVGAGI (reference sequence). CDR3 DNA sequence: TGTGCCAGCAGTTACTCGGGCGGGCGGCAGGGGAAAGCTTTCTTT. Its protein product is CASSYSGGRQGKAFF.

CDR3 nucleotides: TGTGCCAGCAGCCAGACAGGGGCTGGAAACACCATATATTTT. Protein: CASSQTGAGNTIYF. The rearrangement links TRBV14 to TRBJ1-3; 8 bases agree with TRBD1. Germline V gene sequence: CDR1 SGHDN, CDR2 FVKESK. CDR3 length: 14 residues. With 3 bases clipped from V and 2 bases from J, the junction kept 0 bases outside the gene matches. Based on the CDR3 plus reference TRBV14 and TRBJ1-3, the full variable domain is EAGVTQFPSHSVIEKGQTVTLRCDPISGHDNLYWYRRVMGKEIKFLLHFVKESKQDESGMPNNRFLAERTGGTYSTLKVQPAELEDSGVYFCASSQTGAGNTIYFGEGSWLTVV.

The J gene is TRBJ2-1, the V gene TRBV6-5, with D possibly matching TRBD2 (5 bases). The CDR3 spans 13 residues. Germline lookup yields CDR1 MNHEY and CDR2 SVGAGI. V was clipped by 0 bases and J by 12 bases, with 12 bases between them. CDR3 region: CASSYSSGKGQFF. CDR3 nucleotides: TGTGCCAGCAGTTACTCGTCGGGGAAGGGGCAGTTCTTC.

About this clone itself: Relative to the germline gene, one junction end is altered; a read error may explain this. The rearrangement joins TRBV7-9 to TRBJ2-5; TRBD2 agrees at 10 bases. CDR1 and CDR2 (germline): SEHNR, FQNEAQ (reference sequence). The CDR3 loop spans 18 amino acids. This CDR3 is CSSSLVTSGAPFQETQYF. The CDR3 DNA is TGTTCCAGCAGCTTAGTTACTAGCGGGGCCCCTTTCCAAGAGACCCAGTACTTC.

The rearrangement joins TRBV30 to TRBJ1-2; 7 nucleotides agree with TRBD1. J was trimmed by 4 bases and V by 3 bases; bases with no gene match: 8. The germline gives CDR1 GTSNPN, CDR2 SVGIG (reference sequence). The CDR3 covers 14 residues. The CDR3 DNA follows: TGTGCCTGGAGCAACGGACAGGCAGTCTATGGCTACACCTTC. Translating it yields CAWSNGQAVYGYTF.

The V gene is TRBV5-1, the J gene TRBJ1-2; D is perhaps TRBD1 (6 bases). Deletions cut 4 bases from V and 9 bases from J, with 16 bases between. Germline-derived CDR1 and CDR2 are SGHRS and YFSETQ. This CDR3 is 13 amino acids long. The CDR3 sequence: CASSTSPTGRYTF. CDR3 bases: TGCGCCAGCAGCACCTCCCCGACAGGTCGCTACACCTTC.

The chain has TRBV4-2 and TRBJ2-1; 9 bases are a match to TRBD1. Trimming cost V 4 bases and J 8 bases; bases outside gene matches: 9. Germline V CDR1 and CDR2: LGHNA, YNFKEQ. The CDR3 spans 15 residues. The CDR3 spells CASSPGTGSFDEQFF. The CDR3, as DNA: TGTGCCAGCAGCCCCGGGACAGGGAGTTTCGATGAGCAGTTCTTC.

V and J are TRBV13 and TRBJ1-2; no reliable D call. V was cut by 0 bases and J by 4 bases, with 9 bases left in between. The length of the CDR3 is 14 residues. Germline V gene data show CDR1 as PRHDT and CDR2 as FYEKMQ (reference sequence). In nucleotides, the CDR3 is TGTGCCAGCAGCTTAGGGGGTAGCGGCTATGGCTACACCTTC. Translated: CASSLGGSGYGYTF.

CDR3 nucleotide sequence: TGTGCCAGCAGTCCCGGGACAGGGGGGTCCTACGAGCAGTACTTC. Translating it yields CASSPGTGGSYEQYF. The rearrangement uses TRBV6-6 and TRBJ2-7, with 11 nucleotides matching TRBD1. The CDR3 runs 15 residues. With 5 bases clipped from V and 1 base from J, the junction kept 4 bases outside the gene matches. CDR1 MNHNY and CDR2 SVGAGI come from the germline V gene (reference sequence).

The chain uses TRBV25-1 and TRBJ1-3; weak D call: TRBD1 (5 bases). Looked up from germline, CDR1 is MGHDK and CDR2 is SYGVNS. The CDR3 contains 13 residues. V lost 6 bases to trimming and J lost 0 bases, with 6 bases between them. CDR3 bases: TGTGCCAGCAGCGGGGGCTCTGGAAACACCATATATTTT. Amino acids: CASSGGSGNTIYF.

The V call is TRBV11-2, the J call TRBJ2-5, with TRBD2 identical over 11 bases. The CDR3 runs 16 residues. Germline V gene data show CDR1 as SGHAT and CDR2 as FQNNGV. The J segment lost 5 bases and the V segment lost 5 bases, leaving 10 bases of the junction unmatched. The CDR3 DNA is TGTGCCAGCAGCCGAATGGTAGCGGGGGGGCAGGAGACCCAGTACTTC. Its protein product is CASSRMVAGGQETQYF. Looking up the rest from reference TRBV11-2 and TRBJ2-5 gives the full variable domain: EAGVAQSPRYKIIEKRQSVAFWCNPISGHATLYWYQQILGQGPKLLIQFQNNGVVDDSQLPKDRFSAERLKGVDSTLKIQPAKLEDSAVYLCASSRMVAGGQETQYFGPGTRLLVL.

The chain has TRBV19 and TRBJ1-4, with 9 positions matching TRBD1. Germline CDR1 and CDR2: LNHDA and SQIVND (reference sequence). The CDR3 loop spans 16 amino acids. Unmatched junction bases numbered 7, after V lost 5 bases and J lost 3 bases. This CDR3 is CASSSGQGGSNEKLFF. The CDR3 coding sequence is TGTGCCAGTAGTTCGGGACAGGGTGGGTCTAATGAAAAACTGTTTTTT.

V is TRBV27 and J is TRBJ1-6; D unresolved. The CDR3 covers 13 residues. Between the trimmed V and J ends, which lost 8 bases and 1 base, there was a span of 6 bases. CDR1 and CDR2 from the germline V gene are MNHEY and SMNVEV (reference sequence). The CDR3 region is CASSGSYNSPLHF. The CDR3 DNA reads TGTGCCAGCTCGGGTTCCTATAATTCACCCCTCCACTTT.